These 26 T cell receptor beta chains were all obtained from the same sample, sequenced in a study of Ad26.COV2.S vaccination and SARS-CoV-2 variants. Sample treatment: some 19 received Ad26.COV2.S at low or high dose, single or two shots; 5 received placebo; per-sample allocation not given. Repertoires come from day 63 after the first vaccine or placebo injection. Clones were read by immunoSEQ multiplex PCR, and TCRdb kept only the in-frame ones, dropping some. The repertoire holds approximately 450,000 clones, with around 90% as singletons. The sequences come from peripheral blood, collected in a trial of Ad26.COV2.S vaccine versus placebo. These receptors all come from a person between 18 and 65 years old who received the Ad26.COV2.S COVID-19 vaccine or a placebo.

Comment on this clone: Compared with germline, one end of the junction differs, possibly owing to a read error. This chain links TRBV9 with TRBJ2-1; TRBD1 might be the D (7 bases). Looked up from germline, CDR1 is SGDLS and CDR2 is YYNGEE. CDR3 size: 12 residues. CDR3 coding DNA: TGTGCCAGTAGCGGACAGGACAATGAGCAGTTCTTC. The encoded protein is CASSGQDNEQFF. Full variable domain (remainder filled in from reference TRBV9 and TRBJ2-1): DSGVTQTPKHLITATGQRVTLRCSPRSGDLSVYWYQQSLDQGLQFLIQYYNGEERAKGNILERFSAQQFPDLHSELNLSSLELGDSALYFCASSGQDNEQFFGPGTRLTVL.

The chain is built from TRBV28 and TRBJ1-4, with D perhaps TRBD1 (5 bases). Trimming shortened V by 7 bases and J by 6 bases, and 15 bases separated the two germline ends. Germline V gene data show CDR1 as MDHEN and CDR2 as SYDVKM. The CDR3 has 14 amino acids. This CDR3 is CASTTTVRDEKLFF. CDR3 in DNA: TGTGCCAGCACCACGACAGTACGCGATGAAAAACTGTTTTTT.

The chain joins TRBV10-2 to TRBJ1-5, with D possibly TRBD1 on 6 matching bases. Germline lookup yields CDR1 WSHSY and CDR2 SAAADI. The CDR3 runs 15 residues. Between the trimmed V and J ends, which lost 4 bases and 3 bases, there was a span of 13 bases. CDR3 in DNA: TGCGCCAGCAGTGCTCTGGACAGCGACAATCAGCCCCAGCATTTT. It is translated as CASSALDSDNQPQHF.

This chain uses TRBV4-1 with TRBJ2-1; 12 bases agree with TRBD2. Germline assignment: CDR1 MGHRA and CDR2 YSYEKL. Trimming cost V 1 base and J 5 bases; bases outside gene matches: 6. This CDR3 has 17 residues. The CDR3 loop reads CASSQGPASGRDNEQFF. The DNA of the CDR3 is TGCGCCAGCAGCCAAGGTCCAGCTAGCGGGAGGGACAATGAGCAGTTCTTC.

The CDR3 DNA is TGTGCCAGCAGCTTAGGAGGTGACAATCAGCCCCAGCATTTT. Encoded protein: CASSLGGDNQPQHF. This chain links TRBV7-2 with TRBJ1-5; D is uncertain. The V end was cut by 1 base, the J end by 3 bases, with 7 bases between. The length of the CDR3 is 14 residues. Germline lookup yields CDR1 SGHTA and CDR2 FQGNSA.

The chain uses TRBV27 and TRBJ2-7; D remains unclear. There are 12 residues in the CDR3. V was cut by 10 bases and J by 4 bases, with 14 bases left in between. Germline CDR1 reads MNHEY; CDR2 reads SMNVEV (reference sequence). CDR3 loop: CATAAAGYEQYF. The DNA for the CDR3 is TGTGCCACCGCGGCAGCCGGGTACGAGCAGTACTTC.

The gene calls are TRBV10-3 and TRBJ1-2; possibly TRBD1 for D (5 bases). The CDR3 runs 13 residues. Per the germline V gene, CDR1 is ENHRY and CDR2 is SYGVKD. V lost 5 bases to trimming and J lost 2 bases, with 9 bases between them. CDR3: CAISRDGNYGYTF. The CDR3 DNA reads as TGTGCCATCAGTAGGGACGGAAACTATGGCTACACCTTC.

The rearrangement uses TRBV2 and TRBJ1-1; 8 nucleotides align to TRBD1. The CDR3 is 15 amino acids. Looked up from germline, CDR1 is SNHLY and CDR2 is FYNNEI. Trimming cost V 0 bases and J 4 bases; bases outside gene matches: 4. The CDR3, as DNA: TGTGCCAGCAGTGAAGCGCAGGGGGCCAGCACTGAAGCTTTCTTT. It codes for CASSEAQGASTEAFF.

V usage is TRBV3-1 (or the pseudogene TRBV3-2) and J usage is TRBJ2-7, with a weak D call TRBD1 (5 bases). V was trimmed by 1 base and J by 7 bases, leaving 14 bases between them. The CDR3 loop spans 14 amino acids. CDR1 is LGHDT, CDR2 YNNKEL, per germline (reference sequence). The CDR3 region is CASSQAGPGQEQYF. The CDR3 DNA follows: TGTGCCAGCAGCCAAGCGGGCCCAGGGCAAGAGCAGTACTTC.

The rearrangement links TRBV30 to TRBJ1-4, with D unclear. V gave up 2 bases and J gave up 5 bases, with 12 bases separating them. Germline-derived CDR1 and CDR2 are GTSNPN and SVGIG (reference sequence). The CDR3 loop spans 14 amino acids. The DNA for the CDR3 is TGTGCCTGGAGTATAGGCAGCCTAAATGAAAAACTGTTTTTT. It is translated as CAWSIGSLNEKLFF.

The rearrangement links TRBV7-8 to TRBJ2-2; 13 nucleotides align to TRBD2. The trim removed 5 bases at V and 4 bases at J, leaving 4 bases unmatched. The CDR3 consists of 16 residues. CDR1 and CDR2 (germline): SGHVS, FQNEAQ. CDR3: CASSRGLAGATGELFF. In DNA form, the CDR3 reads TGTGCCAGCAGCCGCGGACTAGCGGGAGCCACCGGGGAGCTGTTTTTT.

The chain is built from TRBV9 and TRBJ2-1; 9 bases align to TRBD1. The germline V gene has CDR1 SGDLS and CDR2 YYNGEE. The CDR3 length is 16 residues. V lost 0 bases and J lost 9; bases outside the gene matches: 10. The CDR3 sequence is CASSVERTGVVGEQFF. The CDR3 coding sequence is TGTGCCAGCAGCGTAGAACGGACAGGGGTGGTCGGTGAGCAGTTCTTC.

J is TRBJ2-7 and V is TRBV27, with D perhaps matching TRBD1 (5 bases). CDR1 MNHEY and CDR2 SMNVEV come from the germline V gene (reference sequence). V was cut by 2 bases and J by 3 bases, with 14 bases left in between. The CDR3 is made up of 15 amino acids. This CDR3 reads CASSLGVRVNYEQYF. DNA of the CDR3: TGTGCCAGCAGTTTAGGGGTCAGGGTAAACTACGAGCAGTACTTC.

The chain links TRBV18 to TRBJ2-7; 10 nucleotides line up with TRBD1. The CDR3 runs 15 residues. Germline V gene lookup returns CDR1 KGHSH and CDR2 LQKENI. Trimming at V came to 4 bases and at J to 3 bases, leaving 6 bases not matched to a gene. The CDR3 here is CASSLMGTGDYEQYF. CDR3 nucleotides: TGTGCCAGCTCACTAATGGGGACAGGGGACTACGAGCAGTACTTC.

V gene TRBV3-1 (or the pseudogene TRBV3-2) combines with J gene TRBJ2-2; 11 bases are shared with TRBD2. Germline CDR1 is LGHDT and CDR2 is YNNKEL (reference sequence). There are 19 residues in the CDR3. The J segment lost 3 bases and the V segment lost 3 bases, leaving 12 bases of the junction unmatched. The CDR3 sequence: CASSQPYSGRAGHTGELFF. CDR3 DNA sequence: TGTGCCAGCAGCCAGCCTTATAGCGGGAGGGCCGGGCACACCGGGGAGCTGTTTTTT.

Concerning this clone: The sample has other DNA sequences that encode this CDR3 too. The V and J genes are TRBV30 and TRBJ2-3; D is unclear. Germline V gene sequence: CDR1 GTSNPN, CDR2 SVGIG (reference sequence). This CDR3 has 11 amino acids. Trimming stripped 5 bases from V and 6 bases from J, with 9 bases between. CDR3 region: CAWERTDTQYF. The CDR3 coding sequence is TGTGCCTGGGAACGGACGGATACGCAGTATTTT.

This clone appeared a few times. CDR3 coding DNA: TGCGCCAGCAGCTATGGCCGAGGCTCTGGAAACACCATATATTTT. It translates to CASSYGRGSGNTIYF. The rearrangement joins TRBV5-1 to TRBJ1-3; the D is unclear. Germline CDR1 and CDR2: SGHRS and YFSETQ. V dropped 3 bases and J dropped 0 bases, with 10 bases sitting between them. The CDR3 consists of 15 residues.

V gene TRBV6-5 combines with J gene TRBJ2-7, with TRBD1 identical over 8 bases. The V gene's germline CDR1 is MNHEY and CDR2 SVGAGI. The junction had 7 bases not matched to a gene; V was cut back by 7 bases and J by 2 bases. The CDR3 loop spans 14 amino acids. CDR3 in DNA: TGTGCCAGCACAAAAGACAGGGGAACCTACGAGCAGTACTTC. Translation gives CASTKDRGTYEQYF.

This clone has just a few counts. This rearrangement joins TRBV6-5 to TRBJ1-5, with D possibly matching TRBD1 (5 bases). This CDR3 comprises 13 residues. V was cut by 6 bases and J by 7 bases, with 13 bases left in between. CDR1 is MNHEY and CDR2 is SVGAGI in the germline V gene. The CDR3 bases are TGTGCCAGCAGCTACCAGGGAAGCCAGCCCCAGCATTTT. Protein sequence: CASSYQGSQPQHF.

The J gene is TRBJ1-2, the V gene TRBV6-5, with TRBD1 as a possible D gene (6 bases). CDR1 MNHEY and CDR2 SVGAGI come from the germline V gene. V lost 2 bases and J 8 bases, leaving 12 bases between the germline ends. There are 13 residues in the CDR3. The CDR3 nucleotides read TGTGCCAGCAGTTACGCGGCAGGGGAAGGCTACACCTTC. Amino acids: CASSYAAGEGYTF.

This rearrangement joins TRBV4-2 to TRBJ2-7; D uncertain. The CDR3 length is 13 residues. V was shortened by 1 base and J by 3 bases, with 7 bases between the two germline ends. Germline CDR1 and CDR2: LGHNA and YNFKEQ. The DNA for the CDR3 is TGTGCCAGCAGCCAAGGACTCGACTACGAGCAGTACTTC. Translation gives CASSQGLDYEQYF.

This chain joins TRBV2 and TRBJ1-4, with D perhaps matching TRBD1 (5 bases). There are 12 residues in the CDR3. Trimming removed 8 bases from V and 7 bases from J, with 11 bases in between. The V gene's germline CDR1 is SNHLY and CDR2 FYNNEI. CDR3 amino acids: CASQRGGEKLFF. Written as DNA, the CDR3 is TGTGCCAGCCAACGGGGGGGTGAAAAACTGTTTTTT.

The rearrangement joins TRBV6-2 or TRBV6-3 to TRBJ1-2; the D is unclear. Trimming took off 2 bases at V and 8 bases at J, with 12 bases between the two ends. Germline CDR1 and CDR2: MNHEY and SVGEGT. There are 13 residues in the CDR3. The CDR3 region has the DNA TGTGCCAGCAGTTACGGTTGGCAGTCAGGCTACACCTTC. Its protein product is CASSYGWQSGYTF.

Comment on this clone: The same CDR3 is also encoded by other DNA sequences in this sample. The gene calls are TRBV4-3 and TRBJ1-4; D is unclear. Germline CDR1 is LGHNA and CDR2 is YSLEER. The CDR3 is 13 residues long. Deletions cut 4 bases from V and 7 bases from J, with 10 bases between. The CDR3 loop reads CASSRGEGEKLFF. The CDR3 nucleotides are TGCGCCAGCAGCCGGGGAGAAGGTGAAAAACTGTTTTTT.

This clone was found once. The V gene is TRBV19, the J gene TRBJ1-5, with D unresolved. Germline CDR1 and CDR2: LNHDA and SQIVND (reference sequence). V lost 6 bases to trimming and J lost 7 bases, with 22 bases between them. The CDR3 contains 16 residues. The CDR3 bases are TGTGCCAGTAGAGCTCCGGGCCTCCCCCTCGAACAGCCCCAGCATTTT. Its translation is CASRAPGLPLEQPQHF.

The rearrangement joins TRBV4-1 to TRBJ1-2; 9 nucleotides align to TRBD1. V trimming: 0 bases; J trimming: 4 bases; junction bases outside the gene matches: 0. The CDR3 loop spans 14 amino acids. Germline lookup yields CDR1 MGHRA and CDR2 YSYEKL. CDR3 DNA: TGCGCCAGCAGCCAAGAACAGGGGGCCTATGGCTACACCTTC. Its translation is CASSQEQGAYGYTF.